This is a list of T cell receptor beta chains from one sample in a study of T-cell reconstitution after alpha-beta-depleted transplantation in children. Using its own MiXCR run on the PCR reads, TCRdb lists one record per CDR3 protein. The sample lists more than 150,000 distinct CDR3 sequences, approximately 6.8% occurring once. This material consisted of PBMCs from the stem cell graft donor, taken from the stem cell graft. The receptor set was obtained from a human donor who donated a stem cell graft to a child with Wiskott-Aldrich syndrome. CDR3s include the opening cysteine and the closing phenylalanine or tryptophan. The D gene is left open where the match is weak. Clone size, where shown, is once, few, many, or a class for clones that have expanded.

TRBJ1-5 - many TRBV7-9 TGTGCCAGCAGCTTATCAGGGGACTATCAGCCCCAGCATTTT CASSLSGDYQPQHF
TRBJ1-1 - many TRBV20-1 TGCAGTGCTAGCGATCCCGGCAGGTACACTGAAGCTTTCTTT CSASDPGRYTEAFF
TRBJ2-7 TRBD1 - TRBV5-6 TGTGCCAGCAGCCCCCGGGACAGCTTATTCTCCTACGAGCAGTACTTC CASSPRDSLFSYEQYF
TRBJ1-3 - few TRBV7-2 TGTGCCAGCAGCTTAGTGGGCACGAGCTCTGGAAACACCATATATTTT CASSLVGTSSGNTIYF
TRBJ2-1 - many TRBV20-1 TGCAGTGCTAGGGTGGGCGGGGACTACAATGAGCAGTTCTTC CSARVGGDYNEQFF
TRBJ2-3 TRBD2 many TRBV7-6 TGTGCCAGCAGCTTAGGAGGGGTGCTAGCGGGAGTTCGCACAGATACGCAGTATTTT CASSLGGVLAGVRTDTQYF
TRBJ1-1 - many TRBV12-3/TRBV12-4 TGTGCCAGCAGACTCGTCTCGAACACTGAAGCTTTCTTT CASRLVSNTEAFF
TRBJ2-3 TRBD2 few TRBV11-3 TGTGCCAGCAATCTAGCGGGAACGACCACAGATACGCAGTATTTT CASNLAGTTTDTQYF
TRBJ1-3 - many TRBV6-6 TGTGCCAGCAGCAAAACAGGGCCTGGAAACACCATATATTTT CASSKTGPGNTIYF
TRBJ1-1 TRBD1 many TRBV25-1 TGTGCCAGCAGTGAAGATCCACGAGTAGGACAGGGTGGTGAAGCTTTCTTT CASSEDPRVGQGGEAFF
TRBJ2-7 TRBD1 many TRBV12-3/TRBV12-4 TGTGCCAGCAGTCCCGACAGGGGGTGGCGGGAGCAGTACTTC CASSPDRGWREQYF
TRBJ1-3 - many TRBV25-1 TGTGCCAGCCGCCGGGCATCTGGAAACACCATATATTTT CASRRASGNTIYF
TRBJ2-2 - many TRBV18 TGTGCCAGCTCACCCTCCCTCGACGCCCGTGGCACCGGGGAGCTGTTTTTT CASSPSLDARGTGELFF
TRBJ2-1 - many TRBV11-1 TGTGCCAGCAGCGGTATGGGCGGACAGCCTTTCTCCTACAATGAGCAGTTCTTC CASSGMGGQPFSYNEQFF
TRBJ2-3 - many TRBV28 TGTGCCAGCAGTTTAAGGGGGGGTTACACAGATACGCAGTATTTT CASSLRGGYTDTQYF
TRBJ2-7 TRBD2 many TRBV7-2 TGTGCCAGCAGGACCGGGACTAGTGGCTACGAGCAGTACTTC CASRTGTSGYEQYF
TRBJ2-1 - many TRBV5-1 TGCGCCAGCAGAACCTCCACAGTCGGTGAGCAGTTCTTC CASRTSTVGEQFF
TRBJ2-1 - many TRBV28 TGTGCCAGCAGTTTCCCAATTGTGGAGAGCGAATTGGATGAGCAGTTCTTC CASSFPIVESELDEQFF
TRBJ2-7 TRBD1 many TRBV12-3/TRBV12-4 TGTGCCAGCAGTTTGTGGGACAGGGCCTACGAGCAGTACTTC CASSLWDRAYEQYF
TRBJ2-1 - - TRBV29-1 TGCAGCGTTCCGGCGGGCTCAGGTGGCAATGAGCAGTTCTTC CSVPAGSGGNEQFF
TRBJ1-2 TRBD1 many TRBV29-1 TGCAGCGTTGAATTAGTCCGGACAGGGTATGGCTACACCTTC CSVELVRTGYGYTF
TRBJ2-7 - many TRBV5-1 TGCGCCAGCAGCTTGGATGACAACTACGAGCAGTACTTC CASSLDDNYEQYF
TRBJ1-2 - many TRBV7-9 TGTGCCAGCAGCTCCTCCGTTTCACTTTATGGCTACACCTTC CASSSSVSLYGYTF
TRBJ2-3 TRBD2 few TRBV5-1 TGCGCCAGCAGCCCGGGACTAGCGGGAGTCGGCACAGATACGCAGTATTTT CASSPGLAGVGTDTQYF
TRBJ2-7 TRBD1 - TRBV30 TGTGCCTGGAAAAAGACAGGGAGTCTGAGCGAGCAGTACTTC CAWKKTGSLSEQYF
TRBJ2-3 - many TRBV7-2 TGTGCCAGCAGCTCTTGGGGGGCCAACCCCGACGGAGATACGCAGTATTTT CASSSWGANPDGDTQYF